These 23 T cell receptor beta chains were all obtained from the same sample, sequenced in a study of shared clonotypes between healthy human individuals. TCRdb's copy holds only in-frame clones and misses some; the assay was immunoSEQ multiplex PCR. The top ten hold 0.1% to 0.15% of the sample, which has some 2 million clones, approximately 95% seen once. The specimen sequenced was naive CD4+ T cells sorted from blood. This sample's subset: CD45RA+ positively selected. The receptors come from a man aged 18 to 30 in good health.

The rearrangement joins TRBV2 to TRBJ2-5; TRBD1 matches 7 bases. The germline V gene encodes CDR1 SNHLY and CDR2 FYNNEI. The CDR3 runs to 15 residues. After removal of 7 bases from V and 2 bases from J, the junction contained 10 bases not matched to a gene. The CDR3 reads CASKRQGVGQETQYF. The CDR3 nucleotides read TGTGCCAGCAAAAGACAGGGAGTTGGGCAAGAGACCCAGTACTTC.

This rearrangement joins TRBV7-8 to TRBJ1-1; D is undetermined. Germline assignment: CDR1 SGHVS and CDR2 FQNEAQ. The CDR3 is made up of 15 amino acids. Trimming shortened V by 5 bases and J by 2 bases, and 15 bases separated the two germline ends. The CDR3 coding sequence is TGTGCCAGCAGCCGAACAGAGACACTTAACACTGAAGCTTTCTTT. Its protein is CASSRTETLNTEAFF.

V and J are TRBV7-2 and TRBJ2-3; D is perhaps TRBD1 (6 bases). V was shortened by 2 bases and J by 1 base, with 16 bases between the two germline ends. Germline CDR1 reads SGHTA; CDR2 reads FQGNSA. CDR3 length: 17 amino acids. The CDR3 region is CASSLTGGGSGTDTQYF. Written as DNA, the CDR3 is TGTGCCAGCAGCTTAACTGGGGGCGGTTCTGGCACAGATACGCAGTATTTT. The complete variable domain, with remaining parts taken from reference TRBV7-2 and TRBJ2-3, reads GAGVSQSPSNKVTEKGKDVELRCDPISGHTALYWYRQSLGQGLEFLIYFQGNSAPDKSGLPSDRFSAERTGGSVSTLTIQRTQQEDSAVYLCASSLTGGGSGTDTQYFGPGTRLTVL.

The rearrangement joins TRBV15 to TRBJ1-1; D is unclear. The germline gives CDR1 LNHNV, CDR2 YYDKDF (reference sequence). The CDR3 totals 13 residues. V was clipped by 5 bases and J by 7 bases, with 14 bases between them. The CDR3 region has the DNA TGTGCCACCAGCCCGAGACGTGCTGTTGAAGCTTTCTTT. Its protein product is CATSPRRAVEAFF.

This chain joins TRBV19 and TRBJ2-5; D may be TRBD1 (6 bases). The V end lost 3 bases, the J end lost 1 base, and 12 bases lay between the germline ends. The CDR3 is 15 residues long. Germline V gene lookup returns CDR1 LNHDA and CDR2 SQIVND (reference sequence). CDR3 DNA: TGTGCCAGTAGTATTGGGACAAAGGGCCAAGAGACCCAGTACTTC. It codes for CASSIGTKGQETQYF.

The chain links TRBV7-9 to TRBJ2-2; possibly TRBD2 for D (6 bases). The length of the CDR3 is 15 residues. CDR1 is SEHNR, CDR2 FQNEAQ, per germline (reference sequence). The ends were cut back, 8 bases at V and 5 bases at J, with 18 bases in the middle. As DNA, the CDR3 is TGTGCCAGCGGACGGCGGTCCGCGGGAACCGGGGAGCTGTTTTTT. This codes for CASGRRSAGTGELFF.

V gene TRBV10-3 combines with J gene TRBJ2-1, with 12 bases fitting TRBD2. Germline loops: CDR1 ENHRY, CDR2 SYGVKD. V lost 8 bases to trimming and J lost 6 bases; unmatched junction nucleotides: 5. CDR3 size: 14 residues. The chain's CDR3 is CAISLGLAGNEQFF. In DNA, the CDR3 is TGTGCCATCTCTCTGGGACTAGCGGGCAATGAGCAGTTCTTC.

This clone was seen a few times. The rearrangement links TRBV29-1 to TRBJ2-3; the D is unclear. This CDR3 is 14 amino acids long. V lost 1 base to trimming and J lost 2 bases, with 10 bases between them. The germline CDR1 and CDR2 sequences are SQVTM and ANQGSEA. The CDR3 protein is CSVEGPMSTDTQYF. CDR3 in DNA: TGCAGCGTTGAAGGTCCGATGTCCACAGATACGCAGTATTTT.

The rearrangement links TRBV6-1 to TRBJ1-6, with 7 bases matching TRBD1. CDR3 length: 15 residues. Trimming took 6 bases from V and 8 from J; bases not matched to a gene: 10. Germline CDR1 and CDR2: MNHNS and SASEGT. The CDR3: CASRSQGVVHSPLHF. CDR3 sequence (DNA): TGTGCCAGCAGATCGCAGGGGGTAGTTCATTCACCCCTCCACTTT.

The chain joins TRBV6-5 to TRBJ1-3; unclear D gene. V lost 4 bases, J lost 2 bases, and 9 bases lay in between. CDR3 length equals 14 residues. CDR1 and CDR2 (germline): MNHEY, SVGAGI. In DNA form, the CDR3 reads TGTGCCAGCAGTTCACGGACTGCTGGAAACACCATATATTTT. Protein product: CASSSRTAGNTIYF.

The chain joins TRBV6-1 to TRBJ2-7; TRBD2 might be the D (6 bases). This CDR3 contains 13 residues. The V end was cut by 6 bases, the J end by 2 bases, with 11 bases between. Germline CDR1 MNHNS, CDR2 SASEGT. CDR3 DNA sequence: TGTGCCAGCAGCAGACTAGAAACCTACGAGCAGTACTTC. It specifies CASSRLETYEQYF.

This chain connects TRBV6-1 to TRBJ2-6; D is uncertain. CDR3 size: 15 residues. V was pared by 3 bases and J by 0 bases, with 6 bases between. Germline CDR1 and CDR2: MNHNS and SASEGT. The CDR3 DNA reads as TGTGCCAGCAGTGACCGACACTCTGGGGCCAACGTCCTGACTTTC. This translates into CASSDRHSGANVLTF.

CDR3 nucleotide sequence: TGTGCCACTCTAACGCGGGGGGCCGTTGAGCAGTTCTTC. Amino acid sequence: CATLTRGAVEQFF. The rearrangement joins TRBV5-6 to TRBJ2-1; 8 bases align to TRBD2. The V gene's germline CDR1 is SGHDT and CDR2 YYEEEE. CDR3 size: 13 residues. After removal of 9 bases from V and 9 bases from J, the junction contained 11 bases not matched to a gene.

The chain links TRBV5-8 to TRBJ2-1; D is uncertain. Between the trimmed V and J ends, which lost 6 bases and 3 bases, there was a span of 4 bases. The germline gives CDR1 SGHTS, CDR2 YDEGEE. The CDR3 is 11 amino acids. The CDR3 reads CASISYNEQFF. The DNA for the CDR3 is TGTGCCAGCATAAGCTACAATGAGCAGTTCTTC.

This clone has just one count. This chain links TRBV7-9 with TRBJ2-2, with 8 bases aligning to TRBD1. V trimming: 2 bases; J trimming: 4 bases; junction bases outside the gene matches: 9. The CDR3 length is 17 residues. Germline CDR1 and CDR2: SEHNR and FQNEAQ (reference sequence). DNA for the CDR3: TGTGCCAGCAGCTTAAGTGGCAGGGGGCGGCGCACCGGGGAGCTGTTTTTT. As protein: CASSLSGRGRRTGELFF.

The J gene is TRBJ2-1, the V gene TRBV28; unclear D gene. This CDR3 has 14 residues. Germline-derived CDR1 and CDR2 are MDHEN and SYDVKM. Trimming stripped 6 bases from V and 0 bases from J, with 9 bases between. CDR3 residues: CASSPLSSYNEQFF. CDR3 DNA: TGTGCCAGCAGCCCACTTAGCTCCTACAATGAGCAGTTCTTC.

The CDR3 DNA reads as TGTGCCAGCAGTGGAGAAGCCAAAAACATTCAGTACTTC. It codes for CASSGEAKNIQYF. The chain carries TRBV2 and TRBJ2-4; D remains ambiguous. The CDR3 spans 13 residues. The germline CDR1 and CDR2 sequences are SNHLY and FYNNEI. V lost 4 bases to trimming and J lost 0 bases, with 4 bases between them.

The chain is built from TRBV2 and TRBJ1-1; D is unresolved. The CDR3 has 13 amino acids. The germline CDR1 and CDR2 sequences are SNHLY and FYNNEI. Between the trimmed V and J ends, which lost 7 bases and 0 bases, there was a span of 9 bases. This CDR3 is CASMGFLNTEAFF. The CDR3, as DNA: TGTGCCAGCATGGGGTTTCTGAACACTGAAGCTTTCTTT.

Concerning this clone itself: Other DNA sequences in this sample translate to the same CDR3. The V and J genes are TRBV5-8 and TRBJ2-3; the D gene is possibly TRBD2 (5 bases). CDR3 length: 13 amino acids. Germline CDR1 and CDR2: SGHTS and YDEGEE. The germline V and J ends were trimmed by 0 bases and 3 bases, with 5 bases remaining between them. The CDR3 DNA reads TGTGCCAGCAGCTTGGCGGGGACAGATACGCAGTATTTT. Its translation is CASSLAGTDTQYF.

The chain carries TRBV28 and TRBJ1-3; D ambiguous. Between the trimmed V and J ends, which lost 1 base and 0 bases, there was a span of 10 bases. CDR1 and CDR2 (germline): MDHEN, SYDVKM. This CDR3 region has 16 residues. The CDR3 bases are TGTGCCAGCAGTTTATCTGGGCTGCTCTCTGGAAACACCATATATTTT. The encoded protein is CASSLSGLLSGNTIYF.

CDR3 DNA: TGTGCCAGCAGTTACTCCCCTTATGACAGGGATAAGGGCTACACCTTC. Its protein product is CASSYSPYDRDKGYTF. The rearrangement links TRBV6-5 to TRBJ1-2; 7 nucleotides align to TRBD1. Trimming at V came to 0 bases and at J to 8 bases, leaving 12 bases not matched to a gene. Germline V gene data show CDR1 as MNHEY and CDR2 as SVGAGI. The CDR3 totals 16 residues.

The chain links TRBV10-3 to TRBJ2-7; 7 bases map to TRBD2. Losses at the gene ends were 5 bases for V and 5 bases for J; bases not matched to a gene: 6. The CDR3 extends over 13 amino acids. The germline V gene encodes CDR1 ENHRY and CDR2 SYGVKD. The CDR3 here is CAISPSGRDEQYF. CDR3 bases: TGTGCCATCAGTCCTAGCGGTCGGGACGAGCAGTACTTC.

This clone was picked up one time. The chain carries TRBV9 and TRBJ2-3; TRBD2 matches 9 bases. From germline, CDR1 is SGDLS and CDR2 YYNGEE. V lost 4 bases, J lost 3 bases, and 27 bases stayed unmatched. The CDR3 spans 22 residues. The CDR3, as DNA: TGTGCCAGCAGCTCGTTAGGTAGCGGGAGAAAGGGACGTTTAAAGGGAACAGATACGCAGTATTTT. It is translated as CASSSLGSGRKGRLKGTDTQYF.